The 28 T cell receptor beta chains below were found in one sample sequenced in a study of cytomegalovirus exposure and HLA in healthy donors. 13 Jbeta primers and 60 Vbeta primers were used for the PCR. The protocol was immunoSEQ multiplex PCR, while the TCRdb copy is restricted to in-frame clones and leaves out a portion. The sample holds about 130,000 clones, 75% to 90% seen once. Sequencing input: PBMCs. These receptors all stem from a man aged 25-45 years in good health and CMV-seropositive.

DNA for the CDR3: TGTGCCTCCAGCGGGGGTACAGATACGCAGTATTTT. It is translated as CASSGGTDTQYF. The rearrangement links TRBV30 to TRBJ2-3; 8 nucleotides align to TRBD2. Germline V gene lookup returns CDR1 GTSNPN and CDR2 SVGIG (reference sequence). Unmatched junction bases numbered 3, after V lost 7 bases and J lost 3 bases. The CDR3 loop spans 12 amino acids.

V is TRBV4-1 and J is TRBJ2-7; maybe TRBD1 (5 bases). CDR3 length: 15 amino acids. Trimming removed 4 bases at V and 2 bases at J, with 15 bases between. Germline-derived CDR1 and CDR2 are MGHRA and YSYEKL. DNA for the CDR3: TGCGCCAGCAGCCGATCGACCACAGGAGCCTACGAGCAGTACTTC. Translation: CASSRSTTGAYEQYF.

The chain combines TRBV18 with TRBJ2-5; 9 bases line up with TRBD2. The DNA matches TRBJ2-7 better at its end, which makes the J call doubtful. The CDR3 is 16 amino acids. The germline CDR1 and CDR2 sequences are KGHSH and LQKENI. The CDR3 DNA sequence: TGTGCCAGCTCCCAACAAGCGGGGGGCCTTTTCAACGAGCAGTACTTC. This translates into CASSQQAGGLFNEQYF.

The chain employs TRBV6-5 and TRBJ2-3; 7 nucleotides agree with TRBD1. The CDR3 covers 15 residues. Per the germline V gene, CDR1 is MNHEY and CDR2 is SVGAGI. J lost 3 bases, V lost 7 bases, and 10 bases had no gene match. CDR3 residues: CASTWVRGRTDTQYF. For the CDR3, the DNA is TGTGCCAGCACCTGGGTTAGGGGGCGGACAGATACGCAGTATTTT.

This rearrangement joins TRBV19 to TRBJ2-3, with 9 bases lining up with TRBD1. J gave up 0 bases and V 3 bases, and 10 bases lay outside the gene matches. This CDR3 is built from 18 residues. Germline V gives CDR1 LNHDA, CDR2 SQIVND (reference sequence). The CDR3 bases are TGTGCCAGTAGTATCACCCCCGGGACAGGGACAAGCACAGATACGCAGTATTTT. This sequence encodes CASSITPGTGTSTDTQYF.

Comments on this clone: One junction end does not reproduce the germline sequence, and a read error may be involved. V gene TRBV5-1 combines with J gene TRBJ1-1, with TRBD1 identical over 11 bases. The CDR3 covers 14 residues. Germline V lookup: CDR1 SGHRS, CDR2 YFSETQ. The CDR3 sequence is CASSPKDRGPVRPF. CDR3 DNA: TGCGCCAGCAGCCCTAAGGACAGGGGGCCAGTTCGACCCTTT.

This chain links TRBV4-1 with TRBJ1-6, with TRBD1 matching 8 bases. Trimming cost V 4 bases and J 3 bases; bases outside gene matches: 2. Germline lookup yields CDR1 MGHRA and CDR2 YSYEKL. The CDR3 is 15 amino acids. The CDR3 coding sequence is TGCGCCAGCAGCCGAACAGGGGGCTATAATTCACCCCTCCACTTT. It yields the protein CASSRTGGYNSPLHF.

The chain links TRBV19 to TRBJ1-3, with TRBD1 matching over 7 bases. V lost 3 bases and J lost 0; bases outside the gene matches: 5. CDR1 is LNHDA, CDR2 SQIVND, per germline (reference sequence). This CDR3 spans 16 amino acids. The CDR3 loop reads CASSITGVLSGNTIYF. In nucleotides, the CDR3 is TGTGCCAGTAGTATTACAGGGGTCCTCTCTGGAAACACCATATATTTT.

This clone was recorded only once. V is TRBV23-1 and J is TRBJ1-1, with a possible D match to TRBD1 (5 bases). TRBV23-1 is filed as an ORF, its function uncertain. V lost 3 bases and J 0 bases, leaving 11 bases between the germline ends. CDR3 length equals 15 residues. The CDR3 nucleotides are TGCGCCAGCAGTCAGTCCAGGGTAATGAACACTGAAGCTTTCTTT. Its protein is CASSQSRVMNTEAFF.

This chain uses TRBV10-3 with TRBJ2-1; D may be TRBD2 (7 bases). Trimming cost V 3 bases and J 2 bases, with 17 bases left between them. Per the germline V gene, CDR1 is ENHRY and CDR2 is SYGVKD. The CDR3 is 17 residues long. The CDR3 DNA follows: TGTGCCATCAGTGAAGCGGGCGGGGGCAGCCCCTACAATGAGCAGTTCTTC. The encoded protein is CAISEAGGGSPYNEQFF.

CDR3 in amino acids: CATRTGMVSNQPQHF. The CDR3, as DNA: TGTGCCACTCGTACGGGTATGGTGAGCAATCAGCCCCAGCATTTT. V gene TRBV6-1 combines with J gene TRBJ1-5; D unresolved. This CDR3 is built from 15 residues. Trimming left V 10 bases short and J 1 base short, with 17 bases between. Germline V gives CDR1 MNHNS, CDR2 SASEGT.

The rearrangement uses TRBV7-8 and TRBJ2-1; the D gene is possibly TRBD2 (5 bases). Germline CDR1 reads SGHVS; CDR2 reads FQNEAQ. Trimming took 3 bases from V and 9 from J, leaving 21 bases between them. This CDR3 spans 16 amino acids. The CDR3 region is CASSFTKLTGSGEQFF. As DNA, the CDR3 is TGTGCCAGCAGCTTTACGAAATTAACGGGGTCGGGTGAGCAGTTCTTC.

The chain joins TRBV21-1 to TRBJ2-3; the DNA was not used to check the table's D call, TRBD2. TRBV21-1 is a recognized pseudogene. CDR3 length equals 16 residues. The CDR3 spells CASSKAARARTDTQYF. In DNA, the CDR3 is TGTGCCAGCAGCAAAGCCGCAAGAGCCCGCACAGATACGCAGTATTTT.

The J gene is TRBJ1-4, the V gene TRBV6-5, with D tentatively TRBD1 (5 bases). The V end was cut by 5 bases, the J end by 2 bases, with 9 bases between. CDR1 is MNHEY, CDR2 SVGAGI, per germline. The CDR3 totals 14 residues. CDR3 in amino acids: CASSRGFTNEKLFF. The CDR3 nucleotides read TGTGCCAGCAGTAGGGGCTTTACTAATGAAAAACTGTTTTTT.

This chain links TRBV6-5 with TRBJ1-1; maybe TRBD1 (6 bases). CDR3 length: 13 residues. In germline, CDR1 is MNHEY, CDR2 SVGAGI. Trimming took 8 bases from V and 5 from J, leaving 15 bases between them. The CDR3 region is CASWQGSETEAFF. Written as DNA, the CDR3 is TGTGCCAGCTGGCAGGGGTCCGAAACTGAAGCTTTCTTT.

This rearrangement joins TRBV5-1 to TRBJ2-5; TRBD2 might be the D (5 bases). There are 15 residues in the CDR3. Deletions cut 4 bases from V and 3 bases from J, with 16 bases between. The germline CDR1 and CDR2 sequences are SGHRS and YFSETQ. CDR3 nucleotide sequence: TGCGCCAGCAGCCGAGAGACCAAGGGAGAAGAGACCCAGTACTTC. This encodes CASSRETKGEETQYF. The full variable domain, completed using reference TRBV5-1 and TRBJ2-5, is KAGVTQTPRYLIKTRGQQVTLSCSPISGHRSVSWYQQTPGQGLQFLFEYFSETQRNKGNFPGRFSGRQFSNSRSEMNVSTLELGDSALYLCASSRETKGEETQYFGPGTRLLVL.

The V gene is TRBV6-5, the J gene TRBJ1-1; TRBD1 might be the D (6 bases). The CDR3 sequence is 16 residues long. Trimming stripped 2 bases from V and 0 bases from J, with 13 bases between. Germline loops: CDR1 MNHEY, CDR2 SVGAGI. The CDR3 bases are TGTGCCAGCAGTTACGCCCAGGGGCTTATGAACACTGAAGCTTTCTTT. Protein product: CASSYAQGLMNTEAFF.

This clone was detected only a few times. Compared with germline, one end of the junction differs, possibly owing to a read error. The chain employs TRBV28 and TRBJ1-2, with 12 bases matching TRBD1. This CDR3 has 16 residues. CDR1 MDHEN and CDR2 SYDVKM come from the germline V gene. This CDR3 reads CASSVWDRGPMVGYTF. The CDR3 nucleotides read TGTGCCAGCAGTGTATGGGACAGGGGGCCGATGGTTGGCTACACCTTC.

The chain recombines TRBV6-1 with TRBJ1-5, with unresolved D. The V end lost 8 bases, the J end lost 6 bases, and 20 bases lay between the germline ends. The CDR3 consists of 15 residues. Germline V lookup: CDR1 MNHNS, CDR2 SASEGT. CDR3 in DNA: TGTGCCAGCTCCGTCCCCCCCGATGTTAGTCAGCCCCAGCATTTT. This sequence encodes CASSVPPDVSQPQHF.

This sequence joins TRBV5-6 and TRBJ1-5; D is unresolved. This CDR3 spans 13 amino acids. Germline loops: CDR1 SGHDT, CDR2 YYEEEE. Trimming stripped 1 base from V and 6 bases from J, with 8 bases between. CDR3 sequence reads: CASSLSSSQPQHF. CDR3 nucleotide sequence: TGTGCCAGCAGCTTGTCCTCTAGTCAGCCCCAGCATTTT.

This CDR3 reads CASSAGLAEYEQYF. CDR3 sequence (DNA): TGTGCCAGCAGCGCGGGACTAGCGGAGTACGAGCAGTACTTC. This chain joins TRBV9 and TRBJ2-7, with 11 bases that match TRBD2. Germline trimming cut 3 bases from V and 4 bases from J; bases unmatched to any gene: 3. Germline CDR1 reads SGDLS; CDR2 reads YYNGEE. The CDR3 covers 14 residues. The variable domain in full, with the rest retrieved from reference TRBV9 and TRBJ2-7, is DSGVTQTPKHLITATGQRVTLRCSPRSGDLSVYWYQQSLDQGLQFLIQYYNGEERAKGNILERFSAQQFPDLHSELNLSSLELGDSALYFCASSAGLAEYEQYFGPGTRLTVT.

J is TRBJ2-3 and V is TRBV9, with 7 bases lining up with TRBD2. This CDR3 is built from 15 residues. Germline CDR1 is SGDLS and CDR2 is YYNGEE. Germline trimming cut 5 bases from V and 0 bases from J; bases unmatched to any gene: 6. CDR3 protein: CASSKRDQSTDTQYF. The CDR3 nucleotides read TGTGCCAGCAGTAAGCGGGACCAGAGCACAGATACGCAGTATTTT.

V is TRBV28 and J is TRBJ1-1; 7 nucleotides line up with TRBD1. CDR1 and CDR2 (germline): MDHEN, SYDVKM. This CDR3 comprises 14 residues. The V gene end was trimmed by 5 bases and the J gene end by 3 bases; junction bases not matched to a gene: 6. The CDR3 region has the DNA TGTGCCAGCAGTCGCCGGGACAGTTACACTGAAGCTTTCTTT. It translates to CASSRRDSYTEAFF.

This sequence joins TRBV4-1 and TRBJ2-3; 9 bases fit TRBD2. The junction had 9 bases not matched to a gene; V was cut back by 0 bases and J by 5 bases. The length of the CDR3 is 17 residues. CDR1 and CDR2 (germline): MGHRA, YSYEKL. The CDR3 loop is CASSQDGISGGRDTQYF. CDR3 nucleotide sequence: TGCGCCAGCAGCCAAGATGGGATTAGCGGGGGAAGAGATACGCAGTATTTT.

The genes are TRBV19 and TRBJ1-4, with D unresolved. Germline lookup yields CDR1 LNHDA and CDR2 SQIVND (reference sequence). V was pared by 4 bases and J by 2 bases, with 11 bases between. This CDR3 contains 15 residues. The CDR3, as DNA: TGTGCCAGTAGTACACCGGGGTGGACTAATGAAAAACTGTTTTTT. It specifies CASSTPGWTNEKLFF.

V gene TRBV19 combines with J gene TRBJ2-7; TRBD1 is a possible D gene (5 bases). Germline V CDR1 and CDR2: LNHDA, SQIVND (reference sequence). The CDR3 covers 14 residues. Trimming took off 0 bases at V and 2 bases at J, with 8 bases between the two ends. CDR3 protein: CASSIDPGTYEQYF. The CDR3, as DNA: TGTGCCAGTAGTATAGACCCAGGGACCTACGAGCAGTACTTC.

V is TRBV19 and J is TRBJ2-3; no definite D call. V shed 4 bases and J shed 3 bases, with 8 bases lying between them. Germline-derived CDR1 and CDR2 are LNHDA and SQIVND (reference sequence). The CDR3 runs 13 residues. The CDR3 coding sequence is TGTGCCAGTAGTACAGACGGGACAGATACGCAGTATTTT. It yields the protein CASSTDGTDTQYF.

V gene TRBV14 combines with J gene TRBJ2-5; TRBD1 aligns across 9 bases. J was trimmed by 5 bases and V by 4 bases; bases with no gene match: 14. The CDR3 covers 17 residues. CDR1 SGHDN and CDR2 FVKESK come from the germline V gene. DNA of the CDR3: TGTGCCAGCAGCCGATCGTCAAACAGGGGGCGTTTGGAGACCCAGTACTTC. Amino acid sequence: CASSRSSNRGRLETQYF.